The sequence of this TCR beta chain was determined in a study of T cells after yellow fever vaccination. Background on the study: SMART-Seq v4 Ultra Low Input prepared libraries from low-cell fractions.

UMIs and a universal primer site were added when TCR cDNA was made by 5'RACE template switching. TCRdb ran MiXCR on the 5' RACE reads and lists one entry per CDR3 protein. The profile covers 620,000 or so distinct CDR3 sequences, with approximately 13% appearing a single time and 14% to 15% taken by the ten largest. With 5 bases removed from V and 8 bases from J, the gap between germline ends came to 12 bases. Germline CDR1 is ENHRY and CDR2 is SYGVKD. The CDR3 has 12 amino acids. This clonotype has just a few counts. Its target is not known. Whole-study results and caveats: The CD4 and CD8 compartments had a small share of their clonotypes in common.

Material: PBMCs, obtained on the day of the yellow fever booster vaccination. The receptor was derived from a man aged 25 to 40 who received the YFV17D yellow fever vaccine. V usage is TRBV10-3 and J usage is TRBJ1-2, with D perhaps matching TRBD1 (5 bases). CDR3 coding DNA: TGTGCCATCAGTCCCCGGGACGGCGGCTACACCTTC. This codes for CAISPRDGGYTF.